This TCR beta chain is drawn from a study of blood T cell repertoires in COVID-19. TCRdb keeps only in-frame clones here, not all; method: immunoSEQ multiplex PCR. This sample carries over 130,000 clones, 84% of them seen once, and the ten largest clones take about 3.7%. The CDR3 totals 14 residues. V lost 4 bases and J 0 bases, leaving 7 bases between the germline ends. Germline CDR1 is PRHDT and CDR2 is FYEKMQ (reference sequence). Adults between roughly 18 and 95 years of age took part from 20 to 25 US areas. Categorization into cohorts depended on clinical history that participants reported. The V gene is TRBV13, the J gene TRBJ1-5, with unresolved D. The TCR was taken from a woman aged 50 to 65 with acute COVID-19. Sample: PBMCs or T cells enriched from blood (not recorded which). The DNA for the CDR3 is TGTGCCAGCAGCTACGGGAATAGCAATCAGCCCCAGCATTTT. Its protein is CASSYGNSNQPQHF. Combining the CDR3 with reference TRBV13 and TRBJ1-5 gives the whole variable domain AAGVIQSPRHLIKEKRETATLKCYPIPRHDTVYWYQQGPGQDPQFLISFYEKMQSDKGSIPDRFSAQQFSDYHSELNMSSLELGDSALYFCASSYGNSNQPQHFGDGTRLSIL.